This TCR beta chain was captured by sequencing in a study of T cell changes during pregnancy in multiple sclerosis. Clones were read by immunoSEQ multiplex PCR, and TCRdb kept only the in-frame ones, dropping some. This table has tens of thousands of clones, approximately 86% appearing once. CDR3 length: 15 residues. Germline-derived CDR1 and CDR2 are SGHAT and FQDESV (reference sequence). Trimming shortened V by 2 bases and J by 2 bases, and 12 bases separated the two germline ends. This chain connects TRBV11-1 to TRBJ1-1; D not certain. This receptor was obtained from a female donor in good health, enrolled as a control in a pregnancy study. Sequenced here: CD8+ T cells from peripheral blood mononuclear cells, sampled in the first trimester of pregnancy. CDR3 loop: CASSLRTTVNTEAFF. CDR3 DNA sequence: TGTGCCAGCAGCTTACGGACTACGGTAAACACTGAAGCTTTCTTT.